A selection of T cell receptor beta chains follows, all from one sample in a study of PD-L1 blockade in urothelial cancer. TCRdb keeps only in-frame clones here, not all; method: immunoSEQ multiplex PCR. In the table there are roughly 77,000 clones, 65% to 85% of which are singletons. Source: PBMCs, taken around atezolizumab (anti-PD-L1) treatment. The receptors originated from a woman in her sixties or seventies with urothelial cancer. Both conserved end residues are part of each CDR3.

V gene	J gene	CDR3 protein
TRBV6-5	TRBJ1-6	CASSWTGPNSPLHF
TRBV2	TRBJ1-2	CASSDRGAYGYTF
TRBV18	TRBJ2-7	CASSPPASGPYEQYF
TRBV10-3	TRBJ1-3	CAISDLIGQGTHGNTIYF
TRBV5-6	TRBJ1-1	CASSVTRQGAGNTEAFF
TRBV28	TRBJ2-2	CASSLFGGGPGTGELFF
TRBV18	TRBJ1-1	CASSPIGGEDTEAFF
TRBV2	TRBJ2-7	CAALRSGSYEQYF
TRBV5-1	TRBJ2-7	CASSRELDRVAYEQYF
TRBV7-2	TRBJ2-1	CASSPTIAGAKFF
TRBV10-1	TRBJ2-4	CASSEAGGYIQYF
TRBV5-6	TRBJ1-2	CASSLMLAGGREGYTF
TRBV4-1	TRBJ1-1	CASSPLGKGQNTEAFF
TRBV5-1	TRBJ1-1	CASSLDGTRNTEAFF
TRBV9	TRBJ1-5	CASSVVYRGAQPQHF
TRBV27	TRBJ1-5	CASARLPGAGQPQHF
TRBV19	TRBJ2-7	CASKTGLQAYEQYF
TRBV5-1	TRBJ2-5	CASSFRESNFGVETQYF
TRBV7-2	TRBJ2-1	CASAILDRYNEQFF
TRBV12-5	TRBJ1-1	CASGQQGNTEAFF
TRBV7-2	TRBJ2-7	CASSRGSQAYF
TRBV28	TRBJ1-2	CASGGQNYGYTF
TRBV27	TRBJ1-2	CASSSTGLYGYTF
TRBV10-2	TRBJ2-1	CASSEDAGSYNEQFF
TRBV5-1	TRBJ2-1	CASSTQAGVTYNEQFF
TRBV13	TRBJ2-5	CASSSRRQSETQYF
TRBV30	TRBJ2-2	CAYLNRGQGGELFF
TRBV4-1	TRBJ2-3	CASSQFSATEFDTQYF
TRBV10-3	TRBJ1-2	CAISLDPGTVIYGYTF
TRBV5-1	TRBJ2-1	CASSLEGTSSYGSYNEQFF
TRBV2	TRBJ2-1	CASSPLGLGGNEQFF
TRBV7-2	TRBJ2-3	CASSLGQAGGPDTQYF
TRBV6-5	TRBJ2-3	CASSYSTGSDTQYF
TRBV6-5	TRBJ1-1	CASAGQDTEAFF
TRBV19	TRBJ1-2	CASSGSGIRGGYTF
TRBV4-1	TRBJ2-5	CASSLSGTEGAKETQYF
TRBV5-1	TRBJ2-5	CASSFGLDRALGETQYF
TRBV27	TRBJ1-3	CASSPIGGLSGNTIYF
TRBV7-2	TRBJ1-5	CASNLGDTNQPQHF
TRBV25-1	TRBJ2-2	CASSFQGATGELFF
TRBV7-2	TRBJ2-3	CASSSHRDRGRDTQYF
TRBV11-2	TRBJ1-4	CASSAVTNEKLFF
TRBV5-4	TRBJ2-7	CASSQDRGLVQYF
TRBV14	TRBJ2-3	CASSQWGIDTDTQYF
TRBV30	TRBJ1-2	CAWSQSGRPYGYTF
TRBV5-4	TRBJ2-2	CASSLTGLFTGELFF
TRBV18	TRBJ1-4	CASSPSQGNEKLFF
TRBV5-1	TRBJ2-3	CASSVRTGDDTQYF
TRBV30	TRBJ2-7	CAWSAMDPGWDEQYF